The 9 T cell receptor beta chains presented below share a single source sample, sequenced in a study of cytomegalovirus exposure and HLA in healthy donors. The PCR had 60 Vbeta and 13 Jbeta primers. Sequenced by immunoSEQ multiplex PCR; TCRdb stores in-frame clones only, minus some. The listing records about 140,000 clones. Specimen: PBMCs. The receptors were gathered from a man aged 35 to 55 in good health and CMV-seronegative.

The CDR3: CASSLAQRGGQGETQYF. The DNA of the CDR3 is TGTGCCAGCAGCTTGGCCCAGCGGGGGGGACAAGGAGAGACCCAGTACTTC. The chain is built from TRBV5-6 and TRBJ2-5, with TRBD2 matching over 10 bases. The CDR3 extends over 17 amino acids. The germline V gene has CDR1 SGHDT and CDR2 YYEEEE. The junction had 9 bases not matched to a gene; V was cut back by 0 bases and J by 4 bases.

The V call is TRBV25-1, the J call TRBJ2-7, with D possibly matching TRBD1 (6 bases). CDR3 length: 15 amino acids. V shed 6 bases and J shed 1 base, with 16 bases lying between them. The germline V gene has CDR1 MGHDK and CDR2 SYGVNS. This CDR3 reads CASRGGQPMSYEQYF. CDR3 DNA sequence: TGTGCCAGCAGGGGCGGACAGCCGATGTCCTACGAGCAGTACTTC.

The chain carries TRBV11-2 and TRBJ1-2, with TRBD1 as a possible D gene (6 bases). The V end was cut by 5 bases, the J end by 4 bases, with 20 bases between. CDR1 SGHAT and CDR2 FQNNGV come from the germline V gene. This CDR3 has 16 amino acids. The CDR3 nucleotides read TGTGCCAGCAGCAAACCCGCGCCAGGGGACCGCTATGGCTACACCTTC. Its translation: CASSKPAPGDRYGYTF.

The rearrangement uses TRBV9 and TRBJ2-5; 9 positions match TRBD2. The CDR3 has 15 residues. The V gene's germline CDR1 is SGDLS and CDR2 YYNGEE. V lost 4 bases and J lost 4; bases outside the gene matches: 8. CDR3 residues: CASSTLAGTPETQYF. In nucleotides, the CDR3 is TGTGCCAGCAGCACGCTAGCGGGGACTCCAGAGACCCAGTACTTC. Full variable domain (remainder filled in from reference TRBV9 and TRBJ2-5): DSGVTQTPKHLITATGQRVTLRCSPRSGDLSVYWYQQSLDQGLQFLIQYYNGEERAKGNILERFSAQQFPDLHSELNLSSLELGDSALYFCASSTLAGTPETQYFGPGTRLLVL.

The V and J genes are TRBV27 and TRBJ2-7, with 7 bases that match TRBD1. The CDR3 runs to 15 residues. The V and J ends lost 6 bases and 3 bases, in that order; junction bases with no gene match: 11. Germline CDR1 and CDR2: MNHEY and SMNVEV (reference sequence). CDR3 nucleotide sequence: TGTGCCAGCAGCAGCCAGGGACAGAACATCTACGAGCAGTACTTC. Translating it yields CASSSQGQNIYEQYF.

In the case of this clone: At the DNA level, this CDR3 is encoded by other sequences in the same sample as well. This chain uses TRBV5-1 with TRBJ1-5; possibly TRBD1 for D (5 bases). The CDR3 contains 15 residues. The germline gives CDR1 SGHRS, CDR2 YFSETQ. V was trimmed by 0 bases and J by 7 bases, leaving 14 bases between them. CDR3 DNA: TGCGCCAGCAGCTTGGGAACAGGTCAGAAACAGCCCCAGCATTTT. This encodes CASSLGTGQKQPQHF. Complete variable domain (other parts from reference TRBV5-1 and TRBJ1-5): KAGVTQTPRYLIKTRGQQVTLSCSPISGHRSVSWYQQTPGQGLQFLFEYFSETQRNKGNFPGRFSGRQFSNSRSEMNVSTLELGDSALYLCASSLGTGQKQPQHFGDGTRLSIL.

This chain connects TRBV5-5 to TRBJ2-4; 7 bases align to TRBD1. V shed 5 bases and J 0 bases; nucleotides not matched to a gene: 11. The CDR3 sequence is 17 residues long. From germline, CDR1 is SGHKS and CDR2 YYEKEE (reference sequence). CDR3 DNA sequence: TGTGCCAGCAGTTCGGGACAGAACCTTTTAGCCAAAAACATTCAGTACTTC. It is translated as CASSSGQNLLAKNIQYF.

The chain employs TRBV29-1 and TRBJ1-1, with 8 nucleotides matching TRBD1. J lost 0 bases, V lost 6 bases, and 9 bases had no gene match. The V gene's germline CDR1 is SQVTM and CDR2 ANQGSEA. The CDR3 contains 15 residues. The CDR3 sequence is CSVRGHLRLNTEAFF. DNA for the CDR3: TGCAGCGTCAGGGGGCATCTAAGGCTGAACACTGAAGCTTTCTTT.

The chain has TRBV9 and TRBJ1-1; D is unresolved. Between the trimmed V and J ends, which lost 0 bases and 1 base, there was a span of 10 bases. Germline-derived CDR1 and CDR2 are SGDLS and YYNGEE. This CDR3 region has 15 residues. CDR3 amino acids: CASSVVQVENTEAFF. The CDR3 nucleotides read TGTGCCAGCAGCGTAGTTCAGGTCGAGAACACTGAAGCTTTCTTT. Supplemented by reference TRBV9 and TRBJ1-1, the full variable domain reads DSGVTQTPKHLITATGQRVTLRCSPRSGDLSVYWYQQSLDQGLQFLIQYYNGEERAKGNILERFSAQQFPDLHSELNLSSLELGDSALYFCASSVVQVENTEAFFGQGTRLTVV.